This TCR beta chain emerged from a study of T cells in Graves' hyperthyroidism and ophthalmopathy. Per germline, CDR1 LNHDA and CDR2 SQIVND (reference sequence). Deletions cut 1 base from V and 7 bases from J, with 8 bases between. This CDR3 contains 13 residues. Amplification of TCR beta CDR3 regions was performed using RNA transcripts as template. RT-PCR in the first round (using the HTBI primer set) targeted the TCR CDR3. TCRdb re-analysed the multiplex PCR reads in MiXCR, keeping a single row per CDR3 protein. The table records a few hundred thousand distinct CDR3 sequences, roughly 25% of them present only once. Study-wide points: Ophthalmopathy was told apart from stable hyperthyroidism by a 13 V-J model. Blood also showed most of the thyroid clonotypes that were expanded above 0.001.

About this clonotype: What it binds is not known.

No ophthalmopathy progression within 18 months constituted stable Graves' hyperthyroidism. Orbital computed tomography and thyroid ultrasound, together with serum TRAb and thyroxine and clinical symptoms, were used for diagnoses. This clonotype was sampled from a man in his fifties or sixties with Graves' hyperthyroidism. The V and J genes are TRBV19 and TRBJ2-1; perhaps TRBD1 as D (5 bases). Specimen: blood. The CDR3 DNA reads TGTGCCAGTAGTATAGCCGACAGTAATGAGCAGTTCTTC. Protein: CASSIADSNEQFF. Filled out from reference TRBV19 and TRBJ2-1, the complete variable domain reads DGGITQSPKYLFRKEGQNVTLSCEQNLNHDAMYWYRQDPGQGLRLIYYSQIVNDFQKGDIAEGYSVSREKKESFPLTVTSAQKNPTAFYLCASSIADSNEQFFGPGTRLTVL.